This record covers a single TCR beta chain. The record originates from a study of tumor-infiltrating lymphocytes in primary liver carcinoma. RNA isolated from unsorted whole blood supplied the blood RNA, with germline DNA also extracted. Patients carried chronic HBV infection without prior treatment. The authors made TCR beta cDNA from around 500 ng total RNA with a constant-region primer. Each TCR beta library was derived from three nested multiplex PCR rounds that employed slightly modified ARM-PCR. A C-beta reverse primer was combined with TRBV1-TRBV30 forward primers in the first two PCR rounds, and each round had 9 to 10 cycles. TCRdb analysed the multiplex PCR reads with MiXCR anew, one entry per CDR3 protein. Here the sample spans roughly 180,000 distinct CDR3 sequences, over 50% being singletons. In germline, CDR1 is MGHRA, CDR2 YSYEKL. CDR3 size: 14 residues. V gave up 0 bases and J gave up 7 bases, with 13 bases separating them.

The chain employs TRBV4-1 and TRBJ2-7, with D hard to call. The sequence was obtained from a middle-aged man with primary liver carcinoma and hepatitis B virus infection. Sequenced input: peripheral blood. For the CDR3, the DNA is TGCGCCAGCAGCCAAGATCTGGGTTCGAATGAGCAGTACTTC. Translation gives CASSQDLGSNEQYF.